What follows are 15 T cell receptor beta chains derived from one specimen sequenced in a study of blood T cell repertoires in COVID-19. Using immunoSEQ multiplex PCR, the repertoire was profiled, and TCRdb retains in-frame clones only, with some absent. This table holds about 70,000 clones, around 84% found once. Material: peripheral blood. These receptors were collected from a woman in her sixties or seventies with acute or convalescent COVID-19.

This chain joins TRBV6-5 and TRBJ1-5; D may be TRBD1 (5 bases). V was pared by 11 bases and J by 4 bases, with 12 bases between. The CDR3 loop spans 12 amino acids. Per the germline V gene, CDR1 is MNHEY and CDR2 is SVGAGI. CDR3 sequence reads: CAGKTANQPQHF. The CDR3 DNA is TGTGCCGGTAAGACAGCTAATCAGCCCCAGCATTTT.

The CDR3 nucleotides read TGCAGTGCTAGTCCCCCGGGACTGGTTTACAATGAGCAGTTCTTC. It is translated as CSASPPGLVYNEQFF. The rearrangement uses TRBV20-1 and TRBJ2-1; a possible D gene is TRBD2 (6 bases). V was cut by 3 bases and J by 4 bases, with 16 bases left in between. The CDR3 runs 15 residues. Germline V gives CDR1 DFQATT, CDR2 SNEGSKA (reference sequence).

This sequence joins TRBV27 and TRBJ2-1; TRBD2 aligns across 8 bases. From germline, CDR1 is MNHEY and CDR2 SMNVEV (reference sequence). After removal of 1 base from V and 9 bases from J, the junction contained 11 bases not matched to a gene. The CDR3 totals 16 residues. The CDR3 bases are TGTGCCAGCAGTTTATATCCCCGGGGACTAGTTTTTGAGCAGTTCTTC. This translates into CASSLYPRGLVFEQFF.

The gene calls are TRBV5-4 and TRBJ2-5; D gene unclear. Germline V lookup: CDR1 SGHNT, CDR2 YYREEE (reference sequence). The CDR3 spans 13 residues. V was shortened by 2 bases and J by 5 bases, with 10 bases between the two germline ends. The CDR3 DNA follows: TGTGCCAGCAGCTTTTCTGGGCAGGAGACCCAGTACTTC. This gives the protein CASSFSGQETQYF.

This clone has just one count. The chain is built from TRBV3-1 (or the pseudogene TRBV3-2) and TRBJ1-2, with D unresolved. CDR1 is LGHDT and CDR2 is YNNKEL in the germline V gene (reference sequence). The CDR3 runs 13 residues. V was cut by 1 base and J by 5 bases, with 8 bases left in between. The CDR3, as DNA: TGTGCCAGCAGCCAAGGAGCGCAGTATGGCTACACCTTC. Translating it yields CASSQGAQYGYTF.

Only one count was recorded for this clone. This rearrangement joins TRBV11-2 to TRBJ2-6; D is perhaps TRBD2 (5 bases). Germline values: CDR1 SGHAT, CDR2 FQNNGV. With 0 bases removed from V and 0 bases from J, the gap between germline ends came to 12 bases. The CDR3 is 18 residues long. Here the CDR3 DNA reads TGTGCCAGCAGCTTAGATAGAACGGGATTCTCTGGGGCCAACGTCCTGACTTTC. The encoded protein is CASSLDRTGFSGANVLTF.

The CDR3 DNA is TGCGCCAGCAGCTACCTCTCGGACACCGGGGAGCTGTTTTTT. This gives the protein CASSYLSDTGELFF. The V gene is TRBV5-1, the J gene TRBJ2-2, with D unclear. Trimming took 3 bases from V and 3 from J, leaving 9 bases between them. Germline V gene lookup returns CDR1 SGHRS and CDR2 YFSETQ. The CDR3 runs 14 residues.

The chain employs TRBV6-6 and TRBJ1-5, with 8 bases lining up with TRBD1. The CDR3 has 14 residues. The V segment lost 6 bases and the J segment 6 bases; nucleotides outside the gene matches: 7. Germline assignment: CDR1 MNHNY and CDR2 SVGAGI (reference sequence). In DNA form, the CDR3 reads TGTGCCAGCAGACTGGACAGGGAGACTCAGCCCCAGCATTTT. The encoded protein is CASRLDRETQPQHF.

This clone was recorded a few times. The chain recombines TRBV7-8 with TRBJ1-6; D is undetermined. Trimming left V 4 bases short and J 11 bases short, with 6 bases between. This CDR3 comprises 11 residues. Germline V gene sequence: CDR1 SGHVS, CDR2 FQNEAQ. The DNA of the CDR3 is TGTGCCAGCAGCTCCCAAACACCCCTCCACTTT. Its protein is CASSSQTPLHF.

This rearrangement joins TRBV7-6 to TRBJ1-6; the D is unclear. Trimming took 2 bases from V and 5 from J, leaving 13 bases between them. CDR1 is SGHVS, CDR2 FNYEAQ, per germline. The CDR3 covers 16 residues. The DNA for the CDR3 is TGTGCCAGCAGCTTAAAGGGAGAGTCGGATAATTCACCCCTCCACTTT. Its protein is CASSLKGESDNSPLHF.

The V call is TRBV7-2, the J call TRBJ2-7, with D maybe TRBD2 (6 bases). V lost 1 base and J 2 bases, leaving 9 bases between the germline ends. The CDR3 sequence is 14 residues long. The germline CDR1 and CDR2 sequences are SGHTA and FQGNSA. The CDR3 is CASSLGRAAYEQYF. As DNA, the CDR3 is TGTGCCAGCAGCTTAGGGAGGGCAGCCTACGAGCAGTACTTC. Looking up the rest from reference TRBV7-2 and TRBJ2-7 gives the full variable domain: GAGVSQSPSNKVTEKGKDVELRCDPISGHTALYWYRQSLGQGLEFLIYFQGNSAPDKSGLPSDRFSAERTGGSVSTLTIQRTQQEDSAVYLCASSLGRAAYEQYFGPGTRLTVT.

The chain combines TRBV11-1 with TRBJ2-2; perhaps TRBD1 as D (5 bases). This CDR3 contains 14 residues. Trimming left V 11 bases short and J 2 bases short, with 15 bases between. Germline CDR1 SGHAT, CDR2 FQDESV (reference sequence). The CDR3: CASSGFRNTGELFF. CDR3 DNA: TGTGCCTCCTCAGGGTTCCGAAACACCGGGGAGCTGTTTTTT.

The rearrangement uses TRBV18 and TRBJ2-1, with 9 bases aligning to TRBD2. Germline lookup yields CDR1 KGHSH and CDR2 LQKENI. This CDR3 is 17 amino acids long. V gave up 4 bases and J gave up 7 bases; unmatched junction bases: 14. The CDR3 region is CASSLWSGGRAENEQFF. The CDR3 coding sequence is TGTGCCAGCTCACTTTGGTCGGGCGGGAGGGCCGAAAATGAGCAGTTCTTC.

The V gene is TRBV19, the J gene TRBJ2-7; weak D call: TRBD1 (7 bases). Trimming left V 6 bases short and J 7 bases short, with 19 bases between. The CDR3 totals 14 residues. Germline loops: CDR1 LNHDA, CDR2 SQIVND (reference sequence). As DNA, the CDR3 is TGTGCCAGTAGACAGGGGAACTTGGCGGGGGAGCAGTACTTC. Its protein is CASRQGNLAGEQYF.

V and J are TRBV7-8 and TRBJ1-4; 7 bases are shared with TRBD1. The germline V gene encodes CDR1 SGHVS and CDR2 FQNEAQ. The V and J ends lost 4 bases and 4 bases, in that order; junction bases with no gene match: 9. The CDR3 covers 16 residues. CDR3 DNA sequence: TGTGCCAGCAGCTCCGACAGGGTGGGTCGTAATGAAAAACTGTTTTTT. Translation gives CASSSDRVGRNEKLFF.